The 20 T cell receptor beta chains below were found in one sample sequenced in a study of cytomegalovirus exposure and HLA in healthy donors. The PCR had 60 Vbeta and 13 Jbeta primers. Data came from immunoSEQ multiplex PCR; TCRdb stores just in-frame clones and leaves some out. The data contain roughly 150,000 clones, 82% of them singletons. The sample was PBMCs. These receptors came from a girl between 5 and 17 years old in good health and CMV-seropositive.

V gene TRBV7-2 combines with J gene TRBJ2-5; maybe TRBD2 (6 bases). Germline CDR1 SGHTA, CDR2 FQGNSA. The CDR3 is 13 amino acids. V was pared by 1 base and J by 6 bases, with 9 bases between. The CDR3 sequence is CASSLVGGKTQYF. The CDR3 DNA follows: TGTGCCAGCAGCTTAGTGGGGGGAAAGACCCAGTACTTC.

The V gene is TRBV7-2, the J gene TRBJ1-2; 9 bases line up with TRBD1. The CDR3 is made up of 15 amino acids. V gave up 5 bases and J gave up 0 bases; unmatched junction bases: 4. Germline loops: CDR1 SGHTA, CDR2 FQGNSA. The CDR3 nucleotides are TGTGCCAGCAGCACGGGGACAGGGTCTAACTATGGCTACACCTTC. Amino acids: CASSTGTGSNYGYTF.

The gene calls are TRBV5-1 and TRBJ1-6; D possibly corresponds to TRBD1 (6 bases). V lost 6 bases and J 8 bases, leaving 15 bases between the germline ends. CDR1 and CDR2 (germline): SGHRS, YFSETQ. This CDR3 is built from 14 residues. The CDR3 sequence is CASTGTTGDSPLHF. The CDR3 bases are TGCGCCAGCACAGGAACGACAGGTGATTCACCCCTCCACTTT.

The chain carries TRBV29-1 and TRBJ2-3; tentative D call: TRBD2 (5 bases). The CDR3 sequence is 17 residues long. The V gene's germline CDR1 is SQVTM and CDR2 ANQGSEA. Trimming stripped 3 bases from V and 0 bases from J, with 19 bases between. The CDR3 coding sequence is TGCAGCGTTGAGCTCGGGCTAGCAGATTCTAGCACAGATACGCAGTATTTT. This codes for CSVELGLADSSTDTQYF.

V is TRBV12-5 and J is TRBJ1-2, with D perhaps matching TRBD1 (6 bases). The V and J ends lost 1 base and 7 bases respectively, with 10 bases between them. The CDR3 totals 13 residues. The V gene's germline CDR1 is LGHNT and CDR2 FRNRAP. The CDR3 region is CASGLGTVGGYTF. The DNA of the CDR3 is TGTGCTAGTGGTTTGGGGACAGTAGGTGGCTACACCTTC.

The DNA for the CDR3 is TGTGCCAGCAGCCATATAGACAGGCCGCAGCAGTACTTC. This codes for CASSHIDRPQQYF. This chain links TRBV13 with TRBJ2-7; D perhaps matches TRBD1 (6 bases). Looked up from germline, CDR1 is PRHDT and CDR2 is FYEKMQ (reference sequence). The CDR3 is 13 residues long. Trimming cost V 5 bases and J 8 bases, with 16 bases left between them.

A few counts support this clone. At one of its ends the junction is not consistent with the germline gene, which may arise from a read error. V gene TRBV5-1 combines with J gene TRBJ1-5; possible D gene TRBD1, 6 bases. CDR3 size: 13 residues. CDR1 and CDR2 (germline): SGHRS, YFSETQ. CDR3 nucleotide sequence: TGCGCCAGCAGATTGGACAGTAATCAGCCCCAGCATTTT. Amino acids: CASRLDSNQPQHF.

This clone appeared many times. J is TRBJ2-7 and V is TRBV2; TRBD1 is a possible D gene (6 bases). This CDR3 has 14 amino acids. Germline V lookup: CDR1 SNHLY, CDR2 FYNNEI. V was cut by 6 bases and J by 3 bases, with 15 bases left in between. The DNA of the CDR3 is TGTGCCAGCAGGATACAGGGAGTCCTCTACGAGCAGTACTTC. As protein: CASRIQGVLYEQYF. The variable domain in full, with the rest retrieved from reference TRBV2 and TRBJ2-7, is EPEVTQTPSHQVTQMGQEVILRCVPISNHLYFYWYRQILGQKVEFLVSFYNNEISEKSEIFDDQFSVERPDGSNFTLKIRSTKLEDSAMYFCASRIQGVLYEQYFGPGTRLTVT.

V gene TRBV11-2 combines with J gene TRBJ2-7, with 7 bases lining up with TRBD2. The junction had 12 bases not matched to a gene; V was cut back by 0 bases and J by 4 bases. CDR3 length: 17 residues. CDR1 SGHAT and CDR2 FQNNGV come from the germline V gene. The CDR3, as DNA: TGTGCCAGCAGCTTAGAAGGCAGCGGGAAAGGTAGATACGAGCAGTACTTC. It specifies CASSLEGSGKGRYEQYF.

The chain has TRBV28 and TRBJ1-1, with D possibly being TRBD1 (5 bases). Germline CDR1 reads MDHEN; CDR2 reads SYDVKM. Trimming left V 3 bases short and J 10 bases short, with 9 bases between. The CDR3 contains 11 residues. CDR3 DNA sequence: TGTGCCAGCAGTTTCGGGGGGTTAGCTTTCTTT. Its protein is CASSFGGLAFF.

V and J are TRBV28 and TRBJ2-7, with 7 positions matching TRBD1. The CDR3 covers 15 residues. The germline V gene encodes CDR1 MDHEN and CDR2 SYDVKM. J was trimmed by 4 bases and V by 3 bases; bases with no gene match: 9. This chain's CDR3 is CASSFTSGTVYEQYF. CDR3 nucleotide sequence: TGTGCCAGCAGTTTCACATCGGGGACAGTATACGAGCAGTACTTC.

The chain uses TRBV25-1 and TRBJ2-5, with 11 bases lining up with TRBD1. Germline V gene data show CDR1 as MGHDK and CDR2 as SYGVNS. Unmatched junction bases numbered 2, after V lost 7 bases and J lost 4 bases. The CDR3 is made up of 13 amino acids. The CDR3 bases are TGTGCCAGCACGGACAGGGGGCCAGAGACCCAGTACTTC. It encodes CASTDRGPETQYF.

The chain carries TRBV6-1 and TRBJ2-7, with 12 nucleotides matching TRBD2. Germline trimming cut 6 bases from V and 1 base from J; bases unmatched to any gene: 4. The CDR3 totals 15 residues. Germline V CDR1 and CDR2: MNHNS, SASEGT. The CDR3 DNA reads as TGTGCCAGCAGCGCGACTAGCGGGAGATCCTACGAGCAGTACTTC. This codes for CASSATSGRSYEQYF.

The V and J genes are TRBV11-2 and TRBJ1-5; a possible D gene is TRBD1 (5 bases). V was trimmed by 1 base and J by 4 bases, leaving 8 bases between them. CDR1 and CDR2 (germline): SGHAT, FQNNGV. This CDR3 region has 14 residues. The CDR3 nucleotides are TGTGCCAGCAGCTTAGCGGCAGGGAATCAGCCCCAGCATTTT. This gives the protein CASSLAAGNQPQHF.

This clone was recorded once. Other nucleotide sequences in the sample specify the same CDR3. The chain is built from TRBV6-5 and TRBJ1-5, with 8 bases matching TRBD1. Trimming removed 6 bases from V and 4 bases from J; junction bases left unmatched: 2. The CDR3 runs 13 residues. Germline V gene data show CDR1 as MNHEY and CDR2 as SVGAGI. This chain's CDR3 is CASRRTGNQPQHF. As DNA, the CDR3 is TGTGCCAGCAGGAGGACAGGGAATCAGCCCCAGCATTTT.

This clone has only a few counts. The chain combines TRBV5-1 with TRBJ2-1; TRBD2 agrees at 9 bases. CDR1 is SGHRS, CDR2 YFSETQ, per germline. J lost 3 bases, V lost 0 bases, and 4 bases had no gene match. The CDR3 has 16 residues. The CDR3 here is CASSLEIAGDYNEQFF. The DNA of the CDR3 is TGCGCCAGCAGCTTGGAAATAGCGGGGGACTACAATGAGCAGTTCTTC.

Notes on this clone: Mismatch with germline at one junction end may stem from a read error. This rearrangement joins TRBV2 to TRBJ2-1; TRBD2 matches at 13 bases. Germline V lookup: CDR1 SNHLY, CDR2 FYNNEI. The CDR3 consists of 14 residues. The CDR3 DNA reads TGTGCCAGCAGGGAAGGACTAGCGGGGGCCGAAGAGTTCTTC. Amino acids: CASREGLAGAEEFF.

Here the CDR3 DNA reads TGTGCCAGCAGTGAAGCAGGTAATAGCGGGGACGAGCAGTACTTC. Residues: CASSEAGNSGDEQYF. The rearrangement uses TRBV2 and TRBJ2-7; 8 bases line up with TRBD2. The V gene end was trimmed by 0 bases and the J gene end by 5 bases; junction bases not matched to a gene: 6. CDR3 length: 15 residues. The germline CDR1 and CDR2 sequences are SNHLY and FYNNEI.

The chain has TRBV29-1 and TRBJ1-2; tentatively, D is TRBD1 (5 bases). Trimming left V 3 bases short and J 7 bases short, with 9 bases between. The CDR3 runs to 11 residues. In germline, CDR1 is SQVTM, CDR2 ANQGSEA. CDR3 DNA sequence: TGCAGCGTTGAGCCGGGGGGTGGCTACACCTTC. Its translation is CSVEPGGGYTF.

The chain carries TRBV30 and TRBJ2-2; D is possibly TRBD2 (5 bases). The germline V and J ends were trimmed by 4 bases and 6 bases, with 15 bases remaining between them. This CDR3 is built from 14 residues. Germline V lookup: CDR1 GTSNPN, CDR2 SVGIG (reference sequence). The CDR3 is CAWNRGSSAGELFF. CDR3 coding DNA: TGTGCCTGGAATCGTGGGAGCAGCGCCGGGGAGCTGTTTTTT.